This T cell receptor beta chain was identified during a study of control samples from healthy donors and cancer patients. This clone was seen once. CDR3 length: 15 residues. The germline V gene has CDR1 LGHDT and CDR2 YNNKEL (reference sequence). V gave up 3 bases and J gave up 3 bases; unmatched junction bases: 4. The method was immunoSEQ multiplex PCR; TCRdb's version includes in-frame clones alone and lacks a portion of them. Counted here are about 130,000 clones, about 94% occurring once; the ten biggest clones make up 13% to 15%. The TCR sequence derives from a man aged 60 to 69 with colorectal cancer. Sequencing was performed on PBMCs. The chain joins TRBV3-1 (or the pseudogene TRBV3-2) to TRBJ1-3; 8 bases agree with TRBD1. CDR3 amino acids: CASSQQGALGNTIYF. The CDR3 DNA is TGTGCCAGCAGCCAGCAGGGGGCGCTTGGAAACACCATATATTTT.